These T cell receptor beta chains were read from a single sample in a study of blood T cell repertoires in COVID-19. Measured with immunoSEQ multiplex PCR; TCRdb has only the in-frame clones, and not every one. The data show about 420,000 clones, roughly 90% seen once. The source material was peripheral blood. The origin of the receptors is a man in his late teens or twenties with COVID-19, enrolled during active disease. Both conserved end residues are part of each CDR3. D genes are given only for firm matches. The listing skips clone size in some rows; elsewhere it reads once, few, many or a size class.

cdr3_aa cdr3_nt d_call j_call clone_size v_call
CASSSWAQGEAFF TGTGCCAGCAGCAGTTGGGCACAGGGGGAAGCTTTCTTT TRBD1 TRBJ1-1 - TRBV14
CASGLTGDYEQYF TGTGCCAGCGGACTCACAGGGGACTACGAGCAGTACTTC TRBD1 TRBJ2-7 - TRBV12-3/TRBV12-4
CASSIEAGRYNEQFF TGTGCCAGTAGTATAGAGGCAGGGAGGTACAATGAGCAGTTCTTC - TRBJ2-1 - TRBV19
CASSRGSGDSGELFF TGTGCCAGCAGCCGCGGGTCCGGGGACAGCGGGGAGCTGTTTTTT TRBD1 TRBJ2-2 - TRBV11-3
CASSSLQGLAGGVGELFF TGTGCCAGCAGCTCTTTACAGGGACTAGCGGGAGGGGTCGGGGAGCTGTTTTTT TRBD2 TRBJ2-2 - TRBV7-8
CATSRDSRYTEQFF TGTGCCACCAGCAGAGATAGCAGATACACTGAGCAGTTCTTC - TRBJ2-1 - TRBV15
CASSLGGQDTGELFF TGCGCCAGCAGCTTGGGAGGACAAGACACCGGGGAGCTGTTTTTT - TRBJ2-2 - TRBV5-1
CASSAPGQSYEGGYEQYF TGTGCCAGCAGTGCCCCGGGACAGTCCTATGAAGGGGGCTACGAGCAGTACTTC TRBD1 TRBJ2-7 - TRBV6-1
CASPTGTGGYTEAFF TGTGCCAGCCCAACGGGAACAGGGGGGTACACTGAAGCTTTCTTT TRBD1 TRBJ1-1 - TRBV6-5
CASSLLAGASNEQFF TGCGCCAGCAGCTTGCTGGCGGGAGCTTCGAATGAGCAGTTCTTC TRBD2 TRBJ2-1 - TRBV5-1
CAITVPDRADYGYTF TGTGCCATCACCGTACCGGACAGGGCTGACTATGGCTACACCTTC TRBD1 TRBJ1-2 - TRBV10-3
CSASLAPGELFF TGCAGTGCTAGTTTGGCCCCCGGGGAGCTGTTTTTT - TRBJ2-2 - TRBV20-1
CASGRDRAYEQYF TGCGCCAGCGGCCGGGACAGGGCCTACGAGCAGTACTTC TRBD1 TRBJ2-7 - TRBV5-1
CASSLDPGGPADTQYF TGCGCCAGCAGCTTGGACCCGGGAGGGCCGGCAGATACGCAGTATTTT TRBD2 TRBJ2-3 few TRBV5-1
CASSEQQGRGETQYF TGTGCCAGCAGTGAACAACAGGGTAGAGGAGAGACCCAGTACTTC - TRBJ2-5 - TRBV2
CASSTSGRGDTQYF TGTGCCAGTAGTACCAGCGGGAGAGGAGATACGCAGTATTTT TRBD2 TRBJ2-3 - TRBV19
CASSLFGLSNQPQHF TGTGCCAGCAGCTTGTTCGGGTTAAGCAATCAGCCCCAGCATTTT - TRBJ1-5 once TRBV5-4
CASRDRSGSPLHF TGTGCCAGCAGGGACAGAAGTGGGTCACCCCTCCACTTT - TRBJ1-6 - TRBV6-5
CASSTPLGAGGPDGELFF TGTGCCAGCAGTACCCCGCTGGGGGCGGGGGGGCCGGACGGGGAGCTGTTTTTT TRBD2 TRBJ2-2 - TRBV6-2/TRBV6-3
CASSQRPGRRSYEQYF TGTGCCAGCAGCCAACGCCCCGGGAGAAGAAGCTACGAGCAGTACTTC - TRBJ2-7 - TRBV14
CASSVEGSGQPQHF TGTGCCAGCAGCGTAGAGGGGAGCGGGCAGCCCCAGCATTTT - TRBJ1-5 once TRBV9
CASGGDTYNSPLHF TGTGCCTCCGGGGGGGACACCTATAATTCACCCCTCCACTTT - TRBJ1-6 - TRBV7-9
CASSSEGLTGEQYF TGCGCCAGCAGCTCGGAGGGCCTGACGGGCGAGCAGTACTTC - TRBJ2-7 - TRBV5-1
CASSFSTGGNTEAFF TGCGCCAGCAGCTTCTCGACAGGGGGGAACACTGAAGCTTTCTTT TRBD1 TRBJ1-1 - TRBV5-1
CASSFSPQGASIEQYF TGTGCCAGCAGCTTTAGTCCCCAGGGCGCATCGATCGAGCAGTACTTC - TRBJ2-7 - TRBV5-5
CASSQVDSSLYF TGTGCCAGCAGCCAAGTGGACAGCTCCTTGTACTTC - TRBJ2-5 - TRBV3-1/TRBV3-2
CATSRDLPAGNTIYF TGTGCCACCAGCAGAGATCTCCCGGCTGGAAACACCATATATTTT - TRBJ1-3 - TRBV15
CASSPTLSGGTYNEQFF TGTGCCAGCAGCCCTACGCTCAGCGGGGGGACCTACAATGAGCAGTTCTTC TRBD2 TRBJ2-1 - TRBV3-1/TRBV3-2
CASSLPTGSLNEQFF TGTGCCAGCAGCTTGCCGACAGGTTCCCTCAATGAGCAGTTCTTC - TRBJ2-1 - TRBV5-5
CASSSRPGQREETQYF TGTGCCAGCAGCTCCCGCCCCGGACAGCGGGAGGAAACGCAGTATTTT TRBD2 TRBJ2-3 - TRBV11-3
CASSASLGQSNTGELFF TGTGCCAGCAGTGCATCCTTAGGACAGTCGAACACCGGGGAGCTGTTTTTT - TRBJ2-2 - TRBV25-1
CASRTGLDVRRHTQYF TGCGCCAGCAGAACGGGACTAGATGTTCGGCGGCATACGCAGTATTTT TRBD2 TRBJ2-3 - TRBV5-1
CASSLGSRGYEQYF TGTGCCAGCAGCTTAGGATCGCGGGGCTACGAGCAGTACTTC - TRBJ2-7 - TRBV7-6
CASSRDPGTDQFF TGCGCCAGCAGCCGCGATCCCGGGACAGATCAGTTCTTC TRBD1 TRBJ2-1 - TRBV5-1
CASSDSGTEKLFF TGTGCCAGCAGTGACTCAGGGACAGAAAAACTGTTTTTT - TRBJ1-4 once TRBV6-4
CASGAVPTGELFF TGTGCCAGCGGGGCAGTCCCCACCGGGGAGCTGTTTTTT - TRBJ2-2 - TRBV11-2
CATSRVLAGSSYNEQFF TGTGCCACCAGCAGAGTTCTAGCGGGGAGCTCCTACAATGAGCAGTTCTTC TRBD2 TRBJ2-1 - TRBV15
CASGFQGGNQPQHF TGTGCCAGCGGCTTTCAGGGCGGCAATCAGCCCCAGCATTTT - TRBJ1-5 - TRBV6-6
CASSLVLAGSETQYF TGTGCCAGCAGCTTAGTATTAGCGGGATCAGAGACCCAGTACTTC TRBD2 TRBJ2-5 - TRBV7-9
CATSDLGTSGRREQFF TGTGCCACCAGTGATTTGGGGACTAGCGGCCGTCGCGAGCAGTTCTTC TRBD2 TRBJ2-1 - TRBV24-1
CASSLLMGEAMDTQYF TGTGCCAGCAGTTTATTAATGGGGGAGGCAATGGATACGCAGTATTTT - TRBJ2-3 - TRBV27
CASNTGTSYEQYF TGTGCTAGTAATACAGGGACCTCCTACGAGCAGTACTTC - TRBJ2-7 - TRBV12-5
CASSQDRGNAEAFF TGCGCCAGCAGCCAAGATAGGGGGAACGCTGAAGCTTTCTTT - TRBJ1-1 - TRBV4-1
CASSEIEGGTIYF TGCGCCAGCAGTGAGATCGAGGGAGGCACCATATATTTT - TRBJ1-3 - TRBV10-2
CASIDSGAPNEQFF TGTGCCAGCATCGATAGCGGAGCCCCCAATGAGCAGTTCTTC - TRBJ2-1 - TRBV7-9
CASSPLTSSGANVLTF TGTGCCAGCTCACCACTGACTAGTTCTGGGGCCAACGTCCTGACTTTC - TRBJ2-6 - TRBV18
CASRTTGDDGYTF TGTGCCAGCAGAACCACAGGAGACGATGGCTACACCTTC - TRBJ1-2 - TRBV6-5
CASSSPRRSFSTGELFF TGTGCCAGCAGCTCACCGAGGCGGTCCTTCTCGACCGGGGAGCTGTTTTTT - TRBJ2-2 few TRBV7-9
CASSPGGTGLGQFF TGCGCCAGCAGCCCTGGGGGGACAGGGCTAGGGCAGTTCTTC TRBD1 TRBJ2-1 - TRBV5-1
CASSPRFGAKAFF TGTGCCAGCAGCCCGCGGTTCGGAGCGAAAGCTTTCTTT - TRBJ1-1 once TRBV7-3
CASSYGLRGEQYF TGTGCCAGCAGTTACGGGTTGCGGGGCGAGCAGTACTTC - TRBJ2-7 - TRBV6-5
CASSLSGGWENSPLHF TGTGCCAGCAGTTTATCAGGGGGATGGGAGAATTCACCCCTCCACTTT - TRBJ1-6 - TRBV27
CASTGLRYNEQYF TGTGCCAGCACAGGGTTAAGGTATAACGAGCAGTACTTC - TRBJ2-7 - TRBV7-8
CASSQDGVLAGDLFF TGCGCCAGCAGCCAAGACGGTGTGTTAGCGGGAGATCTGTTCTTC TRBD2 TRBJ2-1 - TRBV4-1
CATSDLRGRSSPLHF TGTGCCACCAGTGATTTGCGGGGTAGAAGTTCACCCCTCCACTTT - TRBJ1-6 - TRBV24-1